The 13 T cell receptor beta chains below were found in one sample sequenced in a study of beta chain features in type 1 diabetes. What was sequenced were expressed TCRB transcripts, since all of the isolated RNA had been reverse transcribed. Assay: immunoSEQ multiplex PCR; the TCRdb copy retains only in-frame clones and omits some. This sample has 350,000 to 400,000 clones, with more than 12% found just once. Sequenced sample: naive CD4+ T cells from blood. Receptor source: a woman aged 18-29 years in good health.

This chain joins TRBV30 and TRBJ2-3, with D possibly matching TRBD2 (5 bases). The V end lost 0 bases, the J end lost 6 bases, and 13 bases lay between the germline ends. The length of the CDR3 is 14 residues. Per germline, CDR1 GTSNPN and CDR2 SVGIG (reference sequence). DNA for the CDR3: TGTGCCTGGAGTGTACAAGGCCCGGGGGATACGCAGTATTTT. Its translation is CAWSVQGPGDTQYF.

The V call is TRBV4-1, the J call TRBJ2-1; 13 bases are shared with TRBD2. V lost 1 base and J lost 3; bases outside the gene matches: 9. Germline V gene sequence: CDR1 MGHRA, CDR2 YSYEKL. This CDR3 contains 19 residues. CDR3 loop: CASSQVWTSGSSGYNEQFF. As DNA, the CDR3 is TGCGCCAGCAGCCAAGTGTGGACTAGCGGGAGTTCGGGCTACAATGAGCAGTTCTTC.

This rearrangement joins TRBV15 to TRBJ2-7; D remains unclear. Trimming pared 0 bases from V and 3 bases from J, leaving 12 bases between. The CDR3 is made up of 15 amino acids. Per germline, CDR1 LNHNV and CDR2 YYDKDF (reference sequence). DNA for the CDR3: TGTGCCACCAGCAGAGATCCGAGTGTAAACTACGAGCAGTACTTC. It encodes CATSRDPSVNYEQYF.

The rearrangement uses TRBV7-6 and TRBJ1-2, with a possible D match to TRBD1 (6 bases). V gave up 1 base and J gave up 4 bases, with 13 bases separating them. Germline loops: CDR1 SGHVS, CDR2 FNYEAQ. CDR3 size: 15 residues. The CDR3 DNA is TGTGCCAGCAGCTTAGGTATGGGGGCTGGCTATGGCTACACCTTC. Translating it yields CASSLGMGAGYGYTF.

The chain is built from TRBV5-1 and TRBJ2-7; 10 positions agree with TRBD2. The CDR3 extends over 17 amino acids. J was trimmed by 5 bases and V by 7 bases; bases with no gene match: 18. CDR1 SGHRS and CDR2 YFSETQ come from the germline V gene. The CDR3 bases are TGCGCCAGCCGTTCTCTAGCGGGAGCGGCAGAATCGGACGAGCAGTACTTC. Its protein product is CASRSLAGAAESDEQYF.

This clone was seen a few times. V usage is TRBV30 and J usage is TRBJ2-1; possible D gene TRBD1, 5 bases. Germline CDR1 reads GTSNPN; CDR2 reads SVGIG (reference sequence). Deletions cut 5 bases from V and 3 bases from J, with 8 bases between. This CDR3 is 12 amino acids long. CDR3 DNA: TGTGCCTGGCAGGGTAACTACAATGAGCAGTTCTTC. Its translation is CAWQGNYNEQFF.

The CDR3, as DNA: TGTGCCAGCAGCTTGGGGGCTAGCGGGAGTCTAAGCACAGATACGCAGTATTTT. Protein: CASSLGASGSLSTDTQYF. The chain is built from TRBV5-6 and TRBJ2-3, with 10 bases matching TRBD2. After removal of 0 bases from V and 0 bases from J, the junction contained 7 bases not matched to a gene. CDR1 is SGHDT and CDR2 is YYEEEE in the germline V gene. This CDR3 has 18 amino acids.

This clone was seen more than once but under ten times. This chain uses TRBV29-1 with TRBJ2-7, with D perhaps matching TRBD2 (6 bases). Per the germline V gene, CDR1 is SQVTM and CDR2 is ANQGSEA. The CDR3 consists of 13 residues. V lost 4 bases and J 3 bases, leaving 13 bases between the germline ends. The CDR3 loop reads CSVVSGLGYEQYF. Written as DNA, the CDR3 is TGCAGCGTTGTATCGGGACTGGGCTACGAGCAGTACTTC.

The CDR3 loop reads CASSWVGTSGRGTYNEQFF. Written as DNA, the CDR3 is TGTGCCAGCAGCTGGGTCGGGACTAGCGGGAGAGGAACCTACAATGAGCAGTTCTTC. This chain links TRBV5-4 with TRBJ2-1; 14 bases agree with TRBD2. The germline V gene encodes CDR1 SGHNT and CDR2 YYREEE (reference sequence). The CDR3 is 19 amino acids. V shed 3 bases, J shed 2 bases, and the junction held 10 bases outside the gene matches.

This clone has more than one count but fewer than ten. The CDR3 coding sequence is TGCAGCGTTGCTATAATCCAAGAGACCCAGTACTTC. Protein product: CSVAIIQETQYF. The rearrangement links TRBV29-1 to TRBJ2-5; no clear D. The CDR3 covers 12 residues. Germline V gene sequence: CDR1 SQVTM, CDR2 ANQGSEA. V was shortened by 4 bases and J by 1 base, with 7 bases between the two germline ends.

This clone came up a few times. V usage is TRBV9 and J usage is TRBJ2-2, with 13 bases identical to TRBD2. V was clipped by 3 bases and J by 5 bases; unmatched bases: 10. CDR3 length: 18 amino acids. The germline V gene encodes CDR1 SGDLS and CDR2 YYNGEE. The CDR3, as DNA: TGTGCCAGCAGCGCACTAGCGGGAGGGCCTGGTTCAACCGGGGAGCTGTTTTTT. It translates to CASSALAGGPGSTGELFF.

The V call is TRBV30, the J call TRBJ2-6; D is unclear. V lost 4 bases to trimming and J lost 0 bases, with 4 bases between them. The CDR3 extends over 13 amino acids. Per the germline V gene, CDR1 is GTSNPN and CDR2 is SVGIG (reference sequence). The CDR3 DNA follows: TGTGCCTGGAAGAGCTCTGGGGCCAACGTCCTGACTTTC. The encoded protein is CAWKSSGANVLTF.

V and J are TRBV10-3 and TRBJ1-5; the D gene is possibly TRBD1 (6 bases). The V end was cut by 3 bases, the J end by 0 bases, with 12 bases between. In germline, CDR1 is ENHRY, CDR2 SYGVKD. The CDR3 consists of 16 residues. CDR3 coding DNA: TGTGCCATCAGTGATTATCAGGGGCATAGCAATCAGCCCCAGCATTTT. Amino acid sequence: CAISDYQGHSNQPQHF.